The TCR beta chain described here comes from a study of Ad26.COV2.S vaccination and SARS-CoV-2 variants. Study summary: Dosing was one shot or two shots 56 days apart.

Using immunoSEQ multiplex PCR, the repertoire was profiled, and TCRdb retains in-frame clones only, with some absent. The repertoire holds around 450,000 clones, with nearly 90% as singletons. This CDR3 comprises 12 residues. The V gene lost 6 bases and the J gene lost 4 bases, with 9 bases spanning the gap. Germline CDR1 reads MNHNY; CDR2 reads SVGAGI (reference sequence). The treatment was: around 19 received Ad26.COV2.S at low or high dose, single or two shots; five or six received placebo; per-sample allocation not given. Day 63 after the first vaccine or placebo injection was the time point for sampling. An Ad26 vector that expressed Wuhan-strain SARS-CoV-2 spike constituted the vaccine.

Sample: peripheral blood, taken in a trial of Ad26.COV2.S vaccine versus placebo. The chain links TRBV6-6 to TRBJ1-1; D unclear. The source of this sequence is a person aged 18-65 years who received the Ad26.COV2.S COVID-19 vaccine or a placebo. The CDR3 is CASRSTVTEAFF. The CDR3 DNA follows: TGTGCCAGCAGGAGCACAGTCACTGAAGCTTTCTTT.